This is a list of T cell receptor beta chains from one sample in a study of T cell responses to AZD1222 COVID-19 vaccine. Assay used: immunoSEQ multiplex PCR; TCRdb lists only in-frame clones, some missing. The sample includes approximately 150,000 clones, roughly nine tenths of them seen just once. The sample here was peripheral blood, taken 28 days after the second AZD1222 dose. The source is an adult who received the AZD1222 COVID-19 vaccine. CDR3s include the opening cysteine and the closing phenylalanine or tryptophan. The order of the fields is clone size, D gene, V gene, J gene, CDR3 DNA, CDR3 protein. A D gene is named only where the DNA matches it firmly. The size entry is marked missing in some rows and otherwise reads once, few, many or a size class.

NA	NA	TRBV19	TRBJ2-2	TGTGCCAGTAGTAAGCCGGACGCGGAGCTGTTTTTT	CASSKPDAELFF
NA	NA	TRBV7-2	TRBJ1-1	TGTGCCAGCAGCTTACCTTGGGCCGGCACTGAAGCTTTCTTT	CASSLPWAGTEAFF
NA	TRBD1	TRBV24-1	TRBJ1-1	TGTGCCACCACCTCGGGGACAGGGGCCGATCCTGAAGCTTTCTTT	CATTSGTGADPEAFF
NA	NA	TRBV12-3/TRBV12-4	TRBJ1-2	TGTGCCAGCAGTTTAGTCAGGGAAGGAGGCTACACCTTC	CASSLVREGGYTF
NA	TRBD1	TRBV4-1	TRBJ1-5	TGCGCCAGCAGCCAAGACAACAGGGGGAATCAGCCCCAGCATTTT	CASSQDNRGNQPQHF
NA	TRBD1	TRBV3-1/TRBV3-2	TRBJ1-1	TGTGCCAGCAGCGCGACCCAGGGGGGATCTGAAGCTTTCTTT	CASSATQGGSEAFF
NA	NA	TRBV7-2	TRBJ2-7	TGTGCCAGCAGCCCCATGGTGGGAATCGGATACGAGCAGTACTTC	CASSPMVGIGYEQYF
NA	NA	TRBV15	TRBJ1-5	TGTGCCACCAGCCGCTCTCCGCAGTACAATCAGCCCCAGCATTTT	CATSRSPQYNQPQHF
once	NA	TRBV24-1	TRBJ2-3	TGTGCCACCGGGGCGGGAACTAGCACAGATACGCAGTATTTT	CATGAGTSTDTQYF
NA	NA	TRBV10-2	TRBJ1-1	TGCGCCAGCAGTGAGTCCAGACAGGTGAACACTGAAGCTTTCTTT	CASSESRQVNTEAFF
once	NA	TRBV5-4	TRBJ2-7	TGTGCCAGCAGCTTGGAGGTGGGCTCCTACGAGCAGTACTTC	CASSLEVGSYEQYF
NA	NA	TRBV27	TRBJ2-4	TGTGCCAGCAGTACCCCCGAAGGGGTAGCCAAAAACATTCAGTACTTC	CASSTPEGVAKNIQYF
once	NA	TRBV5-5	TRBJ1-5	TGTGCCAGCAGTTTCGGATGGGGCGGGGGTCAGCCCCAGCATTTT	CASSFGWGGGQPQHF
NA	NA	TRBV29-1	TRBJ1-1	TGCAGCATAAGGATGAACACTGAAGCTTTCTTT	CSIRMNTEAFF
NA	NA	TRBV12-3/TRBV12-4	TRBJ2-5	TGTGCCAGCAGTTTAGTACAAGAGACCCAGTACTTC	CASSLVQETQYF
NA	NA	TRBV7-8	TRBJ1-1	TGTGCCAGCAGCTTAGGCGGCTTCACTGAAGCTTTCTTT	CASSLGGFTEAFF
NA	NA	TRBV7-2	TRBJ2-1	TGTGCCAGCAGCCCACAGGGACCCATAAACTACAATGAGCAGTTCTTC	CASSPQGPINYNEQFF
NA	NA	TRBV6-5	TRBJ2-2	TGTGCCAGCAGTTATGCAGCTCAGGTGGTCACCGGGGAGCTGTTTTTT	CASSYAAQVVTGELFF
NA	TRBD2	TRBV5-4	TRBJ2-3	TGTGCCAGCAGCCGACTAGCGGAGTCGGTAGATACGCAGTATTTT	CASSRLAESVDTQYF
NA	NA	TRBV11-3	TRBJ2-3	TGTGCCAGCAGCTTAGGCGCAAGCACAGATACGCAGTATTTT	CASSLGASTDTQYF
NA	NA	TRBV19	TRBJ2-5	TGTGCCAGTAGTAACCGCGAAGAGACCCAGTACTTC	CASSNREETQYF
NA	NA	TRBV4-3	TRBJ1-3	TGCGCCAGCAGCCAAGATAGAAACTCTGGAAACACCATATATTTT	CASSQDRNSGNTIYF
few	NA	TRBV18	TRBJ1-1	TGTGCCAGCTCACCTCCCGGGGGCGTCCGGCAGTTGAAAGCTTTCTTT	CASSPPGGVRQLKAFF
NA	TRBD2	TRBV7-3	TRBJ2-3	TGTGCCAGCAGCTTGGCGGGAGGCACAGATACGCAGTATTTT	CASSLAGGTDTQYF
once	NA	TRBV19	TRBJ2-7	TGTGCCAGTATGGGGCTGAAGGGCGAGCAGTACTTC	CASMGLKGEQYF